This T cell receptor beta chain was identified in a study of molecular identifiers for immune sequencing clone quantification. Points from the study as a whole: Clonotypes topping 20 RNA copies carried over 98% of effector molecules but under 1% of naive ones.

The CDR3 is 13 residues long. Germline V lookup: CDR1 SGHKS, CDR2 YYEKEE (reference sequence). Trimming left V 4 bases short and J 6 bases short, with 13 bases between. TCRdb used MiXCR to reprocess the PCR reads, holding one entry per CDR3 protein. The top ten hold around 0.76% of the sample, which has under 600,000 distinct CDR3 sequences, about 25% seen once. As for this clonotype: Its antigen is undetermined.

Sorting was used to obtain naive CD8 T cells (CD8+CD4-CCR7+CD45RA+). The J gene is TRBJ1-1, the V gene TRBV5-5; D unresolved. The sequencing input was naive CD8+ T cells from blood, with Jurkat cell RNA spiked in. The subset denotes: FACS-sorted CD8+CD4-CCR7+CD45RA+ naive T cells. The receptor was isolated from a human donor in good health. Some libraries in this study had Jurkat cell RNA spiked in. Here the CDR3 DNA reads TGTGCCAGCAGCCCCGGATGGGCCGCTGAAGCTTTCTTT. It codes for CASSPGWAAEAFF.